This T cell receptor beta chain was sequenced in a study of CD8+CD57+ T cells in acquired aplastic anemia. Study results and limitations: Controls and patients did not differ significantly in CD8+ Simpson's diversity. Both patients and controls carried the same twenty-nine CD8+ CDR3 sequences.

Profiling of TCR beta VDJ combinations and CDR3 sequences used genomic DNA as template. MiXCR, applied by TCRdb to the reads, yields one record per CDR3 protein. Of some 150,000 distinct CDR3 sequences in the sample, around 50% were seen once. Looked up from germline, CDR1 is SNHLY and CDR2 is FYNNEI. This CDR3 contains 18 residues. With 2 bases clipped from V and 5 bases from J, the junction kept 9 bases outside the gene matches. Patients chosen for sequencing had shown CD8+CD57+ cell expansion by flow cytometry. Patients had received no therapy at the time of blood sampling. In regard to this clonotype: The antigen is not known.

The clonotype comes from a human donor with aplastic anemia. The chain is built from TRBV2 and TRBJ2-1, with TRBD2 matching 13 bases. What was sequenced was sorted CD4+, CD8+, or CD8+CD57+ T cells (not recorded which) from PBMCs. DNA of the CDR3: TGTGCCAGCAGTGAAAATCGACTAGCGGGGGGATTGAACAATGAGCAGTTCTTC. Protein product: CASSENRLAGGLNNEQFF.